One and the same sample provided the 12 T cell receptor beta chains below, sequenced in a study of T cell responses to AZD1222 COVID-19 vaccine (dated by TCRdb to about 2021). The method behind the library was the immunoSEQ multiplex PCR assay. TCRdb limited this immuneACCESS table to in-frame rearrangements with V and J called. A share of clones is missing; checked studies link under half to unresolved V genes, and the rest is unexplained. A total of about 130,000 clones appear in this sample, approximately 85% of them only once. The ten largest clones add up to roughly 8.7% of the sample. The time point label here, explained by the study, means: about 28 days (+/-7) after the second vaccine dose. What this sample's treatment or condition label stands for: meningococcal conjugate vaccine given as trial control. The material sequenced was peripheral blood, taken 28 days after the second dose of the MenACWY control vaccine. These receptors were taken from an adult who received the MenACWY meningococcal vaccine as a control.

The chain links TRBV12-3 or TRBV12-4 to TRBJ2-5, with D possibly TRBD1 on 5 matching bases. The CDR3 contains 13 residues. V shed 5 bases and J shed 2 bases, with 9 bases lying between them. The CDR3 spells CASSVGHQETQYF. CDR3 in DNA: TGTGCCAGCAGTGTAGGACATCAAGAGACCCAGTACTTC.

The chain joins TRBV19 to TRBJ2-7; weak D call: TRBD2 (5 bases). This CDR3 contains 15 residues. CDR1 is LNHDA and CDR2 is SQIVND in the germline V gene (reference sequence). The V end lost 3 bases, the J end lost 3 bases, and 15 bases lay between the germline ends. CDR3 nucleotides: TGTGCCAGTAGTATTTACCCCGGGATCGACTACGAGCAGTACTTC. Its translation: CASSIYPGIDYEQYF.

This clone was picked up one time. The rearrangement links TRBV3-1 (or the pseudogene TRBV3-2) to TRBJ1-5, with 11 bases that match TRBD1. CDR1 is LGHDT and CDR2 is YNNKEL in the germline V gene (reference sequence). This CDR3 comprises 15 residues. V trimming: 4 bases; J trimming: 6 bases; junction bases outside the gene matches: 5. The CDR3 DNA follows: TGTGCCAGCAGCCTCGGGACAGGGGGGACTCAGCCCCAGCATTTT. It is translated as CASSLGTGGTQPQHF.

This clone appeared a single time. The chain carries TRBV30 and TRBJ2-1; 11 nucleotides agree with TRBD2. Looked up from germline, CDR1 is GTSNPN and CDR2 is SVGIG (reference sequence). This CDR3 comprises 14 residues. V shed 4 bases and J 5 bases; nucleotides not matched to a gene: 4. The CDR3, as DNA: TGTGCCTGGACCGGGACTAGCGGCCACAATGAGCAGTTCTTC. Residues: CAWTGTSGHNEQFF.

In its sample, this clone was seen once. The V gene is TRBV9, the J gene TRBJ1-3; no firm D call. The V gene lost 4 bases and the J gene lost 0 bases, with 8 bases spanning the gap. Germline loops: CDR1 SGDLS, CDR2 YYNGEE. The CDR3 loop spans 14 amino acids. CDR3 protein: CASSSSLSGNTIYF. CDR3 nucleotides: TGTGCCAGCAGCTCTAGCCTCTCTGGAAACACCATATATTTT.

This clone was seen a single time. V is TRBV18 and J is TRBJ2-7, with a possible D match to TRBD1 (6 bases). This CDR3 spans 14 amino acids. The germline V gene has CDR1 KGHSH and CDR2 LQKENI. Trimming removed 2 bases from V and 3 bases from J, with 11 bases in between. Written as DNA, the CDR3 is TGTGCCAGCTCACCAACAGGGTCCGACTACGAGCAGTACTTC. Its translation: CASSPTGSDYEQYF.

The chain joins TRBV4-1 to TRBJ2-3, with D tentatively TRBD1 or TRBD2 (5 bases each). Germline CDR1 and CDR2: MGHRA and YSYEKL. The V end lost 4 bases, the J end lost 0 bases, and 8 bases lay between the germline ends. The CDR3 is 14 amino acids. The CDR3 DNA is TGCGCCAGCAGCCCCCGGGACAGCACAGATACGCAGTATTTT. It is translated as CASSPRDSTDTQYF.

The V and J genes are TRBV5-8 and TRBJ1-2, with D uncertain. V lost 1 base to trimming and J lost 7 bases, with 20 bases between them. Germline V lookup: CDR1 SGHTS, CDR2 YDEGEE. The CDR3 length is 16 residues. This CDR3 is CASSLLKVGGSGGYTF. The CDR3 nucleotides read TGTGCCAGCAGCTTGCTAAAGGTTGGAGGGTCTGGTGGCTACACCTTC.

This chain connects TRBV27 to TRBJ2-3; a weak D match, TRBD1 (6 bases). CDR1 is MNHEY and CDR2 is SMNVEV in the germline V gene (reference sequence). Trimming cost V 2 bases and J 5 bases, with 17 bases left between them. The CDR3 length is 16 residues. In nucleotides, the CDR3 is TGTGCCAGCAGTTTACCGCCCGTAACAGGGCGAGATACGCAGTATTTT. As protein: CASSLPPVTGRDTQYF.

The gene calls are TRBV5-1 and TRBJ1-6; TRBD1 is a possible D gene (5 bases). In germline, CDR1 is SGHRS, CDR2 YFSETQ. V lost 0 bases and J 9 bases, leaving 13 bases between the germline ends. The CDR3 has 15 amino acids. The chain's CDR3 is CASSLDLGGGSPLHF. DNA of the CDR3: TGCGCCAGCAGCTTGGATCTCGGGGGAGGTTCACCCCTCCACTTT.

The rearrangement uses TRBV4-3 and TRBJ1-5; 7 positions agree with TRBD1. The V gene end was trimmed by 1 base and the J gene end by 9 bases; junction bases not matched to a gene: 6. From germline, CDR1 is LGHNA and CDR2 YSLEER. There are 14 residues in the CDR3. The CDR3 sequence: CASSQAEGATPQHF. Written as DNA, the CDR3 is TGCGCCAGCAGCCAAGCAGAGGGGGCGACGCCCCAGCATTTT.

V gene TRBV5-4 combines with J gene TRBJ1-6; tentatively, D is TRBD1 (5 bases). The CDR3 consists of 16 residues. Trimming took off 4 bases at V and 8 bases at J, with 19 bases between the two ends. Germline CDR1 and CDR2: SGHNT and YYREEE (reference sequence). The CDR3 sequence is CASSRQSSPGDSPLHF. The CDR3 nucleotides are TGTGCCAGCAGCAGACAGTCCTCCCCCGGGGATTCACCCCTCCACTTT.